Each of the 32 T cell receptor beta chains below was sequenced from the same sample in a study of post-analysis software for immune sequencing data. Whole-study results and caveats: The five TRBV segments detected at higher frequency in patients than in controls included TRBV5-6, TRBV5-1 and TRBV20-1.

These receptors have no known antigen. Carried by the TCR beta cDNA libraries were unique molecular identifiers. TCRdb processed the PCR reads anew with MiXCR; each CDR3 protein has one entry. The sample yields hundreds of thousands of distinct CDR3 sequences, around 27% seen once. Sequencing input: blood. Receptors were obtained from a girl aged 5-17 years with multiple sclerosis.

V gene TRBV28 combines with J gene TRBJ1-4; 9 nucleotides match TRBD1. Germline V CDR1 and CDR2: MDHEN, SYDVKM. J gave up 4 bases and V 6 bases, and 6 bases lay outside the gene matches. This CDR3 region has 15 residues. CDR3 protein: CASSSLDRGNEKLFF. CDR3 bases: TGTGCCAGCAGCTCTCTGGACAGGGGTAATGAAAAACTGTTTTTT.

This rearrangement joins TRBV10-3 to TRBJ2-7; 8 nucleotides agree with TRBD2. The J call is uncertain, as TRBJ2-5 better fits the DNA end. Germline CDR1 reads ENHRY; CDR2 reads SYGVKD. The CDR3 length is 14 residues. The CDR3 spells CAIRRTSSQETQYF. The CDR3 DNA sequence: TGTGCCATCCGCAGGACTAGCTCCCAAGAGACCCAGTACTTC.

This clonotype turned up a few times. The gene calls are TRBV14 and TRBJ2-1, with 9 positions matching TRBD2. Germline CDR1 SGHDN, CDR2 FVKESK. After removal of 3 bases from V and 6 bases from J, the junction contained 3 bases not matched to a gene. This CDR3 has 14 amino acids. The CDR3 DNA reads TGTGCCAGCAGCCAGGGACTAGCAGTCAATGAGCAGTTCTTC. Its protein product is CASSQGLAVNEQFF.

This clonotype appeared a few times. The chain links TRBV28 to TRBJ2-7; D might be TRBD1 (6 bases). The germline V and J ends were trimmed by 4 bases and 3 bases, with 13 bases remaining between them. The CDR3 runs 14 residues. Germline V CDR1 and CDR2: MDHEN, SYDVKM. CDR3 in DNA: TGTGCCAGCAGTTCCCGGACAGCCTACTACGAGCAGTACTTC. Its translation is CASSSRTAYYEQYF.

Many counts were recorded for this clonotype. The gene calls are TRBV29-1 and TRBJ2-7; 12 bases line up with TRBD2. Losses at the gene ends were 8 bases for V and 6 bases for J; bases not matched to a gene: 8. This CDR3 spans 13 amino acids. Germline assignment: CDR1 SQVTM and CDR2 ANQGSEA. The CDR3 loop reads CSIRLAGEGEQYF. The CDR3 DNA follows: TGCAGCATCCGACTAGCGGGAGAGGGCGAGCAGTACTTC.

This clonotype has only a few counts. The chain employs TRBV20-1 and TRBJ1-5, with D tentatively TRBD1 (6 bases). The CDR3 is made up of 13 amino acids. CDR1 is DFQATT and CDR2 is SNEGSKA in the germline V gene (reference sequence). Trimming left V 6 bases short and J 2 bases short, with 11 bases between. The CDR3 DNA follows: TGCAGTGCCCCCGAGGGGGGCAATCAGCCCCAGCATTTT. Residues: CSAPEGGNQPQHF.

This sequence joins TRBV29-1 and TRBJ1-2; D unresolved. V was pared by 1 base and J by 6 bases, with 3 bases between. This CDR3 comprises 10 residues. Germline V gene data show CDR1 as SQVTM and CDR2 as ANQGSEA. The DNA of the CDR3 is TGCAGCGTTGAAGGGGATGGCTACACCTTC. It specifies CSVEGDGYTF. Combining the CDR3 with reference TRBV29-1 and TRBJ1-2 gives the whole variable domain SAVISQKPSRDICQRGTSLTIQCQVDSQVTMMFWYRQQPGQSLTLIATANQGSEATYESGFVIDKFPISRPNLTFSTLTVSNMSPEDSSIYLCSVEGDGYTFGSGTRLTVV.

This chain uses TRBV7-8 with TRBJ2-3; 8 bases map to TRBD2. Germline CDR1 SGHVS, CDR2 FQNEAQ. This CDR3 spans 16 amino acids. Trimming removed 7 bases from V and 3 bases from J; junction bases left unmatched: 12. CDR3 sequence: CASTNPGTSLTDTQYF. CDR3 sequence (DNA): TGTGCCAGCACCAACCCAGGGACTAGTTTGACAGATACGCAGTATTTT.

Only a few counts were recorded for this clonotype. The junction departs from the called germline gene at one end, perhaps through a read error. The chain combines TRBV4-1 with TRBJ2-4, with 9 bases lining up with TRBD1. The CDR3 is 15 amino acids. CDR1 is MGHRA, CDR2 YSYEKL, per germline. CDR3 loop: CASSQTGTGWDIQYF. CDR3 in DNA: TGCGCCAGCAGCCAAACCGGGACAGGGTGGGACATTCAGTACTTT.

CDR3: CASSPRGTSGRANSYEQYF. CDR3 in DNA: TGTGCCAGCAGTCCCCGCGGGACTAGCGGGAGGGCCAACTCCTACGAGCAGTACTTC. The chain carries TRBV6-6 and TRBJ2-7; 16 nucleotides agree with TRBD2. V trimming: 5 bases; J trimming: 0 bases; junction bases outside the gene matches: 10. Germline CDR1 is MNHNY and CDR2 is SVGAGI (reference sequence). There are 19 residues in the CDR3.

The rearrangement links TRBV11-3 to TRBJ2-3; weak D call: TRBD2 (6 bases). Between the trimmed V and J ends, which lost 5 bases and 4 bases, there was a span of 13 bases. This CDR3 has 14 amino acids. Looked up from germline, CDR1 is SGHNT and CDR2 is YENEEA. The CDR3 region has the DNA TGTGCCAGCAGCCGGGAGCAGATCGCAGATACGCAGTATTTT. The encoded protein is CASSREQIADTQYF.

V and J are TRBV28 and TRBJ2-7; D gene ambiguous. The CDR3 extends over 13 amino acids. Germline V gene data show CDR1 as MDHEN and CDR2 as SYDVKM. Between the trimmed V and J ends, which lost 4 bases and 3 bases, there was a span of 10 bases. The CDR3, as DNA: TGTGCCAGCAGTTCGGGTACTTTCTACGAGCAGTACTTC. It encodes CASSSGTFYEQYF.

The chain carries TRBV14 and TRBJ1-2, with D uncertain. V was clipped by 0 bases and J by 3 bases, with 11 bases between them. The CDR3 totals 15 residues. CDR1 SGHDN and CDR2 FVKESK come from the germline V gene. In DNA, the CDR3 is TGTGCCAGCAGCCAAGATCTCGGGCACCACTATGGCTACACCTTC. Amino acids: CASSQDLGHHYGYTF.

The rearrangement joins TRBV20-1 to TRBJ2-7; possible D gene TRBD2, 5 bases. CDR3 length equals 15 residues. The germline V gene has CDR1 DFQATT and CDR2 SNEGSKA (reference sequence). Trimming removed 3 bases at V and 0 bases at J, with 15 bases between. The CDR3 loop is CSARERERDSYEQYF. The CDR3 nucleotides read TGCAGTGCTAGGGAGCGTGAGAGGGACTCCTACGAGCAGTACTTC.

The chain has TRBV5-1 and TRBJ2-7; D ambiguous. The CDR3 runs to 12 residues. Trimming removed 3 bases from V and 7 bases from J, with 11 bases in between. CDR1 is SGHRS and CDR2 is YFSETQ in the germline V gene. CDR3 sequence (DNA): TGCGCCAGCAGCTCCCCGAGTGAGGAGCAGTACTTC. It yields the protein CASSSPSEEQYF. Supplemented by reference TRBV5-1 and TRBJ2-7, the full variable domain reads KAGVTQTPRYLIKTRGQQVTLSCSPISGHRSVSWYQQTPGQGLQFLFEYFSETQRNKGNFPGRFSGRQFSNSRSEMNVSTLELGDSALYLCASSSPSEEQYFGPGTRLTVT.

This chain connects TRBV13 to TRBJ2-3; no reliable D call. V lost 2 bases, J lost 6 bases, and 9 bases lay in between. The germline V gene has CDR1 PRHDT and CDR2 FYEKMQ (reference sequence). The CDR3 is made up of 13 amino acids. CDR3 nucleotides: TGTGCCAGCAGCTTAACGCCCCGGGATACGCAGTATTTT. Its protein is CASSLTPRDTQYF.

The chain joins TRBV5-1 to TRBJ2-4; no definite D call. The J call may be wrong; the DNA end is better matched by TRBJ2-7. The germline gives CDR1 SGHRS, CDR2 YFSETQ. CDR3 size: 14 residues. The CDR3 reads CASSLMADAYEQYF. CDR3 nucleotides: TGCGCCAGCAGCTTGATGGCAGACGCCTACGAGCAGTACTTC.

There are a few counts of this clonotype. This CDR3 reads CSARSGQGGAEQYF. CDR3 in DNA: TGCAGTGCTAGATCCGGACAGGGGGGCGCCGAGCAGTACTTC. The chain is built from TRBV20-1 and TRBJ2-7; TRBD1 matches at 10 bases. The length of the CDR3 is 14 residues. Germline V gene lookup returns CDR1 DFQATT and CDR2 SNEGSKA (reference sequence). The ends lost 2 bases at V and 6 bases at J; junction bases unmatched: 7.

The V and J genes are TRBV20-1 and TRBJ2-3, with 8 bases fitting TRBD1. Germline V gene data show CDR1 as DFQATT and CDR2 as SNEGSKA (reference sequence). This CDR3 comprises 15 residues. Unmatched junction bases numbered 9, after V lost 6 bases and J lost 1 base. Here the CDR3 DNA reads TGCAGTGCGGGACAGGCGGGATTTGGCACAGATACGCAGTATTTT. Protein: CSAGQAGFGTDTQYF.

This CDR3 is CASTPTWDTEAFF. The CDR3 DNA sequence: TGCGCCAGCACACCGACATGGGACACTGAAGCTTTCTTT. This chain joins TRBV4-1 and TRBJ1-1; D is unresolved. This CDR3 has 13 residues. With 7 bases removed from V and 3 bases from J, the gap between germline ends came to 12 bases. Germline CDR1 MGHRA, CDR2 YSYEKL.

The rearrangement links TRBV4-1 to TRBJ1-1; D ambiguous. The CDR3 has 14 amino acids. Germline CDR1 and CDR2: MGHRA and YSYEKL. The V end was cut by 4 bases, the J end by 7 bases, with 16 bases between. As DNA, the CDR3 is TGCGCCAGCAGCCTATTTCCCCAGGACGGTGAAGCTTTCTTT. As protein: CASSLFPQDGEAFF.

This clonotype was detected many times. This chain links TRBV11-2 with TRBJ2-1; TRBD2 is a possible D gene (5 bases). V was clipped by 4 bases and J by 9 bases, with 13 bases between them. The CDR3 runs to 13 residues. CDR1 is SGHAT and CDR2 is FQNNGV in the germline V gene. CDR3 residues: CASSSRRVVEQFF. The DNA for the CDR3 is TGTGCCAGCAGCTCCCGGCGGGTGGTTGAGCAGTTCTTC. The full variable domain, its missing parts supplied by reference TRBV11-2 and TRBJ2-1, is EAGVAQSPRYKIIEKRQSVAFWCNPISGHATLYWYQQILGQGPKLLIQFQNNGVVDDSQLPKDRFSAERLKGVDSTLKIQPAKLEDSAVYLCASSSRRVVEQFFGPGTRLTVL.

A note on this clonotype: One end of the junction does not line up with germline, which may come from a read error. The rearrangement links TRBV12-3 or TRBV12-4 to TRBJ2-1, with 9 nucleotides matching TRBD2. This CDR3 contains 16 residues. The CDR3 protein is CAGSLRGGKSYNEQFF. As DNA, the CDR3 is TGTGCCGGCAGTTTGCGGGGGGGGAAATCCTACAATGAGCAGTTCTTC.

The chain links TRBV20-1 to TRBJ2-7, with D possibly TRBD1 on 5 matching bases. Between the trimmed V and J ends, which lost 5 bases and 6 bases, there was a span of 11 bases. From germline, CDR1 is DFQATT and CDR2 SNEGSKA (reference sequence). CDR3 length: 11 residues. For the CDR3, the DNA is TGCAGTGCTCGACAGCCTGCCGAGCAGTACTTC. Amino acids: CSARQPAEQYF.

The V gene is TRBV5-1, the J gene TRBJ2-3; 10 bases map to TRBD2. The CDR3 extends over 16 amino acids. The germline V gene encodes CDR1 SGHRS and CDR2 YFSETQ. The V and J ends lost 4 bases and 4 bases, in that order; junction bases with no gene match: 9. CDR3 DNA: TGCGCCAGCAGCCCGGCGCCTAGCGGGGGCTCAGATACGCAGTATTTT. Amino acid sequence: CASSPAPSGGSDTQYF.

This clonotype was counted a few times. The CDR3, as DNA: TGTGCCAGCAGCTTATACGGTCCCCATGGCTACACCTTC. Its protein product is CASSLYGPHGYTF. The V call is TRBV7-2, the J call TRBJ1-2, with unresolved D. The CDR3 runs to 13 residues. Trimming removed 2 bases from V and 6 bases from J, with 10 bases in between. Germline V gives CDR1 SGHTA, CDR2 FQGNSA.

The table lists this clonotype with a few counts. The CDR3 loop is CASSVALLAGDEQYF. The CDR3 DNA sequence: TGTGCCAGCAGCGTAGCTCTCCTAGCGGGAGACGAGCAGTACTTC. The rearrangement uses TRBV9 and TRBJ2-7, with 10 bases that match TRBD2. CDR1 and CDR2 from the germline V gene are SGDLS and YYNGEE. This CDR3 region has 15 residues. V lost 0 bases to trimming and J lost 5 bases; unmatched junction nucleotides: 5.

The chain joins TRBV12-3 or TRBV12-4 to TRBJ2-1; a weak D match, TRBD2 (5 bases). This CDR3 contains 16 residues. Trimming pared 2 bases from V and 8 bases from J, leaving 19 bases between. This CDR3 reads CASSLRGSAPGDEQFF. The CDR3 DNA reads TGTGCCAGCAGTTTACGGGGTAGCGCCCCTGGGGATGAGCAGTTCTTC.

This clonotype was seen only a few times. V is TRBV6-1 and J is TRBJ2-7; D possibly corresponds to TRBD1 (6 bases). This CDR3 spans 14 amino acids. Trimming shortened V by 6 bases and J by 3 bases, and 15 bases separated the two germline ends. Germline V CDR1 and CDR2: MNHNS, SASEGT. The CDR3 here is CASREYRDDYEQYF. In DNA, the CDR3 is TGTGCCAGCAGGGAGTACAGGGATGACTACGAGCAGTACTTC.

The rearrangement uses TRBV20-1 and TRBJ2-3, with 9 bases identical to TRBD1. CDR3 length: 15 amino acids. CDR1 is DFQATT, CDR2 SNEGSKA, per germline (reference sequence). Germline trimming cut 6 bases from V and 4 bases from J; bases unmatched to any gene: 11. The CDR3 sequence is CSAHEGTGWPDTQYF. As DNA, the CDR3 is TGCAGTGCCCACGAGGGGACAGGGTGGCCAGATACGCAGTATTTT.

This clonotype was detected only a few times. The chain is built from TRBV28 and TRBJ2-3; the D gene is possibly TRBD1 (5 bases). CDR3 length equals 15 residues. The germline gives CDR1 MDHEN, CDR2 SYDVKM. With 7 bases removed from V and 3 bases from J, the gap between germline ends came to 17 bases. CDR3: CASTTSGIVTDTQYF. As DNA, the CDR3 is TGTGCCAGCACGACCTCAGGGATCGTGACAGATACGCAGTATTTT. Supplemented by reference TRBV28 and TRBJ2-3, the full variable domain reads DVKVTQSSRYLVKRTGEKVFLECVQDMDHENMFWYRQDPGLGLRLIYFSYDVKMKEKGDIPEGYSVSREKKERFSLILESASTNQTSMYLCASTTSGIVTDTQYFGPGTRLTVL.

The CDR3 sequence: CASSYLQAGGHNEQFF. The CDR3 DNA follows: TGTGCCAGCAGTTACCTTCAAGCGGGAGGCCACAATGAGCAGTTCTTC. The V and J genes are TRBV6-5 and TRBJ2-1, with 9 bases aligning to TRBD2. The trim removed 2 bases at V and 5 bases at J, leaving 7 bases unmatched. In germline, CDR1 is MNHEY, CDR2 SVGAGI. The CDR3 is 16 amino acids.